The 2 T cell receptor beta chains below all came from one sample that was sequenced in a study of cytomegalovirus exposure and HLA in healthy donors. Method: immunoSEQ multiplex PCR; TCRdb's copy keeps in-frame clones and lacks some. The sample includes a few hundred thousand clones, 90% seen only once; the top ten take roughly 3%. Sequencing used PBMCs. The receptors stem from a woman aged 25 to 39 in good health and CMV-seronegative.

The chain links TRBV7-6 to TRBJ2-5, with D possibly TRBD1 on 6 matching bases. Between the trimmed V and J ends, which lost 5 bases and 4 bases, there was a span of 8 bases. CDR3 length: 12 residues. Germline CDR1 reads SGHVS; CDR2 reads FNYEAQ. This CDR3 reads CASSPRGETQYF. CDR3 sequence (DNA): TGTGCCAGCAGCCCCAGGGGAGAGACCCAGTACTTC.

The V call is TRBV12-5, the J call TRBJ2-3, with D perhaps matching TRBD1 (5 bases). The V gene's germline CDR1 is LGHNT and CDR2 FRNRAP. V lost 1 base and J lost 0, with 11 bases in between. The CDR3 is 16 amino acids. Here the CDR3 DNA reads TGTGCTAGTGGTTTGGGACAGTTAATTAGCACAGATACGCAGTATTTT. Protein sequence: CASGLGQLISTDTQYF.